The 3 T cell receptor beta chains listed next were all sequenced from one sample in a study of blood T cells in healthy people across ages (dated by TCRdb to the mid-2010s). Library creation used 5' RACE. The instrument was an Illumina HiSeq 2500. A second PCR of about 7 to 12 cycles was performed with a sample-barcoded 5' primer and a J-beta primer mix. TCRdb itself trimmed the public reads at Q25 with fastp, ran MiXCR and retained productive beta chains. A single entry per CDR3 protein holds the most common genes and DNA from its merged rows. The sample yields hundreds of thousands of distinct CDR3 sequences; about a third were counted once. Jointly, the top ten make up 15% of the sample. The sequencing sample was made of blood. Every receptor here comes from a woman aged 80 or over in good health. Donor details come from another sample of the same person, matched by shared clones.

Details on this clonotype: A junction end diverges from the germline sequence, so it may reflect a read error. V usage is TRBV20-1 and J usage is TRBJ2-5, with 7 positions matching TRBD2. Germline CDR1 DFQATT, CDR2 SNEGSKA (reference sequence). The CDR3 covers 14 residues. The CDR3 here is CGASKRGAQETQYF. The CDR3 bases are TGCGGTGCTAGTAAGCGGGGAGCCCAAGAGACCCAGTACTTC.

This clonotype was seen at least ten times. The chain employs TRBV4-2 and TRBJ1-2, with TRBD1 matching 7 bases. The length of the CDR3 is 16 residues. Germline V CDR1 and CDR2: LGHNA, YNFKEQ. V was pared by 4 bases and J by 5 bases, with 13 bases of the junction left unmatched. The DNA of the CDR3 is TGTGCCAGCAGCCGACTCAAGACAGGGCCGGGGTATGGCTACACCTTC. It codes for CASSRLKTGPGYGYTF.

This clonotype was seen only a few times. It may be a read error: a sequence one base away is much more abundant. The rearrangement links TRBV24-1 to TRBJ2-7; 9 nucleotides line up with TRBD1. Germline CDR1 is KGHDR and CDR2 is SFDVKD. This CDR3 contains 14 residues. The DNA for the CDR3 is TGTACCACCAGTGACCCCGGGACAGGGTTCGGGCAGTACTTC. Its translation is CTTSDPGTGFGQYF.